The 6 T cell receptor beta chains reported below all come from one sample, sequenced in a study of T cell repertoires in cytomegalovirus infection (dated by TCRdb to the late 2010s). No antigens are known for them. This sample's treatment or condition label indicates: in vitro stimulation with specific CMV peptide epitopes to enrich CMV-specific T cells. These reads were obtained on an Illumina HiSeq 1500. In TCRdb, the public reads were trimmed at Q25 with fastp and aligned with MiXCR, with productive beta chains retained. Merged by CDR3 protein, the rows form single entries marked with the most common genes and DNA. The sample records approximately 150,000 distinct CDR3 sequences, about 20% of which are singletons. The ten largest clones capture 25% of the sample. Sequenced material: CD8+ T cells from cultured PBMCs, taken from culture after CMV antigen stimulation. These receptors were collected from a human donor in good health (CMV status not recorded). Some clones in this sample may be carry-over from other donors' samples.

CDR3 nucleotides: TGTGCCAGCAGTCCCTCGAGGCATAACTATGGCTACACCTTC. Residues: CASSPSRHNYGYTF. V is TRBV6-2 or TRBV6-3 and J is TRBJ1-2; D is ambiguous. From germline, CDR1 is MNHEY and CDR2 SVGEGT. The CDR3 loop spans 14 amino acids. V was clipped by 5 bases and J by 1 base, with 11 bases between them.

This clonotype was detected once. CDR3 sequence reads: CAITPDSYNEQFF. CDR3 DNA: TGTGCCATCACGCCGGACTCCTACAATGAGCAGTTCTTC. V is TRBV10-3 and J is TRBJ2-1, with unresolved D. V was clipped by 7 bases and J by 0 bases, with 7 bases between them. This CDR3 region has 13 residues. Germline V CDR1 and CDR2: ENHRY, SYGVKD.

This clonotype has just a few counts. The rearrangement joins TRBV4-1 to TRBJ1-5; the D is unclear. Germline CDR1 reads MGHRA; CDR2 reads YSYEKL. V was trimmed by 0 bases and J by 5 bases, leaving 5 bases between them. The CDR3 is 13 residues long. The CDR3 loop reads CASSQDLDQPQHF. In DNA, the CDR3 is TGCGCCAGCAGCCAAGATTTAGATCAGCCCCAGCATTTT.

The gene calls are TRBV12-3 or TRBV12-4 and TRBJ2-5; the D gene is possibly TRBD1 (5 bases). V lost 3 bases, J lost 3 bases, and 14 bases lay in between. The CDR3 runs to 15 residues. The CDR3 is CASSFRQTAKETQYF. The DNA of the CDR3 is TGTGCCAGCAGTTTTCGGCAGACAGCCAAAGAGACCCAGTACTTC.

There are a few counts of this clonotype. The rearrangement joins TRBV28 to TRBJ1-2; 7 nucleotides agree with TRBD1. V trimming: 3 bases; J trimming: 0 bases; junction bases outside the gene matches: 7. Germline loops: CDR1 MDHEN, CDR2 SYDVKM. This CDR3 is 16 amino acids long. The CDR3 nucleotides are TGTGCCAGCAGTTTCAGGGGGACGGTTGCTAACTATGGCTACACCTTC. Its protein product is CASSFRGTVANYGYTF.

This clonotype was detected only a few times. The rearrangement joins TRBV28 to TRBJ2-6; no reliable D call. The germline V gene has CDR1 MDHEN and CDR2 SYDVKM. CDR3 length: 16 residues. Trimming removed 5 bases at V and 0 bases at J, with 11 bases between. The CDR3 sequence is CASSPPWDSGANVLTF. Written as DNA, the CDR3 is TGTGCCAGCAGTCCCCCATGGGACTCTGGGGCCAACGTCCTGACTTTC.